A single sample is the source of the 8 T cell receptor beta chains below, sequenced in a study of T cells in Graves' hyperthyroidism and ophthalmopathy. Amplified TCR beta CDR3 regions derived from RNA transcripts. When the TCR CDR3 underwent first-round RT-PCR, the HTBI primer set was used. In TCRdb, the multiplex PCR reads were re-called with MiXCR into one record per CDR3 protein. This repertoire shows some 500,000 distinct CDR3 sequences, approximately 15% found once; its top ten account for 15% to 20%. Sequenced input: blood. These receptors all come from a woman younger than 30 with Graves' hyperthyroidism.

This chain joins TRBV5-4 and TRBJ2-1, with 7 bases identical to TRBD2. Trimming took 4 bases from V and 9 from J; bases not matched to a gene: 25. Germline V gene lookup returns CDR1 SGHNT and CDR2 YYREEE (reference sequence). This CDR3 is built from 19 residues. CDR3 nucleotide sequence: TGTGCCAGCAGCAAACAGGTTACGCGTCAGCTAGCGGAGGGGAGTGAGCAGTTCTTC. This translates into CASSKQVTRQLAEGSEQFF.

The sample holds many counts of this clonotype. The V gene is TRBV2, the J gene TRBJ2-2, with a weak D call TRBD1 (5 bases). The CDR3 length is 17 residues. Trimming shortened V by 0 bases and J by 1 base, and 12 bases separated the two germline ends. The V gene's germline CDR1 is SNHLY and CDR2 FYNNEI. This chain's CDR3 is CASSEAAKTVNTGELFF. CDR3 bases: TGTGCCAGCAGTGAAGCGGCCAAGACAGTGAACACCGGGGAGCTGTTTTTT. Based on the CDR3 plus reference TRBV2 and TRBJ2-2, the full variable domain is EPEVTQTPSHQVTQMGQEVILRCVPISNHLYFYWYRQILGQKVEFLVSFYNNEISEKSEIFDDQFSVERPDGSNFTLKIRSTKLEDSAMYFCASSEAAKTVNTGELFFGEGSRLTVL.

This clonotype was seen at least ten times. The chain recombines TRBV12-3 or TRBV12-4 with TRBJ1-1, with unresolved D. Trimming shortened V by 3 bases and J by 0 bases, and 11 bases separated the two germline ends. The CDR3 covers 15 residues. This CDR3 is CASSFSGQMNTEAFF. CDR3 in DNA: TGTGCCAGCAGTTTTTCCGGGCAGATGAACACTGAAGCTTTCTTT.

This clonotype appeared once. A much larger clone differs by one base, so this may be a read error. V is TRBV30 and J is TRBJ1-3, with D unclear. This CDR3 is built from 11 residues. CDR1 is GTSNPN and CDR2 is SVGIG in the germline V gene (reference sequence). V was clipped by 0 bases and J by 12 bases, with 9 bases between them. The CDR3 coding sequence is TGTGCCTGGAGTGTCCATGGTGGCATATATTTT. Protein: CAWSVHGGIYF.

This clonotype showed up many times. The genes are TRBV9 and TRBJ2-2, with 12 bases that match TRBD2. Germline loops: CDR1 SGDLS, CDR2 YYNGEE. The V segment lost 3 bases and the J segment 2 bases; nucleotides outside the gene matches: 5. There are 17 residues in the CDR3. This CDR3 is CASSGRLAGDNTGELFF. The CDR3 coding sequence is TGTGCCAGCAGCGGAAGACTAGCGGGGGATAACACCGGGGAGCTGTTTTTT.

For this clonotype: One base away lies a much larger clone, so this may be a sequencing read error. V and J are TRBV6-2 or TRBV6-3 and TRBJ2-5, with 10 bases fitting TRBD1. Germline CDR1 reads MNHEY; CDR2 reads SVGEGT. The CDR3 extends over 15 amino acids. DNA for the CDR3: TGTGCCGGCAGTCAAGGGACAGGGGATGTGGAGACCCAGTACTTC. This gives the protein CAGSQGTGDVETQYF.

This clonotype was counted only a few times. The genes are TRBV7-9 and TRBJ1-6, with D unclear. Germline assignment: CDR1 SEHNR and CDR2 FQNEAQ (reference sequence). The CDR3 loop spans 17 amino acids. The germline V and J ends were trimmed by 5 bases and 5 bases, with 19 bases remaining between them. CDR3 protein: CASSLDGKRGNNSPLHF. The CDR3 region has the DNA TGTGCCAGCAGCCTGGACGGAAAAAGAGGAAATAATTCACCCCTCCACTTT.

This clonotype occurred a few times. V gene TRBV19 combines with J gene TRBJ1-2; D ambiguous. The CDR3 totals 11 residues. CDR1 is LNHDA, CDR2 SQIVND, per germline (reference sequence). V shed 3 bases and J shed 8 bases, with 7 bases lying between them. The CDR3 here is CASSMRGGYTF. CDR3 nucleotide sequence: TGTGCCAGTAGTATGCGGGGAGGCTACACCTTC.